A single sample is the source of the 13 T cell receptor beta chains below, sequenced in a study of shared clonotypes between healthy human individuals. TCRdb's copy holds only in-frame clones and misses some; the assay was immunoSEQ multiplex PCR. The repertoire holds fewer than 1.8 million clones, with about 98.5% as singletons. The sample comprised naive CD4+ T cells sorted from blood. Subset indicated: CD45RA+ positively selected. The receptors were sampled from a man younger than 40 in good health.

With respect to this clone: Other nucleotide sequences in the sample specify the same CDR3. The chain combines TRBV7-9 with TRBJ1-1; D is undetermined. The CDR3 is 13 residues long. Germline values: CDR1 SEHNR, CDR2 FQNEAQ (reference sequence). Trimming took off 5 bases at V and 0 bases at J, with 7 bases between the two ends. The CDR3 protein is CASSRTVNTEAFF. Written as DNA, the CDR3 is TGTGCCAGCAGCCGAACAGTGAACACTGAAGCTTTCTTT.

This sequence joins TRBV7-6 and TRBJ1-1; tentative D call: TRBD1 (6 bases). Germline V lookup: CDR1 SGHVS, CDR2 FNYEAQ. CDR3 length: 15 amino acids. V shed 1 base and J shed 1 base, with 10 bases lying between them. The CDR3 is CASSLGAGANTEAFF. CDR3 DNA: TGTGCCAGCAGCTTAGGGGCAGGGGCGAACACTGAAGCTTTCTTT.

The chain combines TRBV2 with TRBJ2-6; possibly TRBD1 for D (6 bases). Germline values: CDR1 SNHLY, CDR2 FYNNEI. The CDR3 is 17 residues long. The V end was cut by 4 bases, the J end by 0 bases, with 13 bases between. DNA for the CDR3: TGTGCCAGCAGTGGACAGGTTTGGGGCTCTGGGGCCAACGTCCTGACTTTC. Protein: CASSGQVWGSGANVLTF. The whole variable domain, remainder taken from reference TRBV2 and TRBJ2-6, is EPEVTQTPSHQVTQMGQEVILRCVPISNHLYFYWYRQILGQKVEFLVSFYNNEISEKSEIFDDQFSVERPDGSNFTLKIRSTKLEDSAMYFCASSGQVWGSGANVLTFGAGSRLTVL.

This sequence joins TRBV27 and TRBJ1-2; weak D call: TRBD1 (6 bases). The CDR3 runs to 14 residues. The ends were cut back, 9 bases at V and 6 bases at J, with 20 bases in the middle. Germline V gene sequence: CDR1 MNHEY, CDR2 SMNVEV (reference sequence). The CDR3 spells CARHTGSLVDGYTF. CDR3 bases: TGTGCCAGACATACAGGGAGTTTAGTGGATGGCTACACCTTC.

The genes are TRBV28 and TRBJ2-5; a possible D gene is TRBD2 (6 bases). The CDR3 has 11 residues. The germline V gene has CDR1 MDHEN and CDR2 SYDVKM. The V and J ends lost 9 bases and 4 bases respectively, with 9 bases between them. The CDR3 loop reads CASDGRETQYF. In DNA, the CDR3 is TGTGCCAGTGACGGGAGAGAGACCCAGTACTTC.

The chain carries TRBV7-6 and TRBJ2-7, with D possibly TRBD1 on 6 matching bases. Germline V gene data show CDR1 as SGHVS and CDR2 as FNYEAQ. The CDR3 is made up of 14 amino acids. Trimming shortened V by 5 bases and J by 4 bases, and 15 bases separated the two germline ends. The CDR3 DNA follows: TGTGCCAGCAGCCGTAGTGGCAGGGGTTACGAGCAGTACTTC. It specifies CASSRSGRGYEQYF.

A word on this clone: The same CDR3 can be traced to other DNA sequences in this sample. The V and J genes are TRBV2 and TRBJ2-5; D uncertain. This CDR3 has 14 residues. Trimming stripped 2 bases from V and 0 bases from J, with 7 bases between. Germline V CDR1 and CDR2: SNHLY, FYNNEI. The CDR3, as DNA: TGTGCCAGCAGTGAAAGACGGTACCAAGAGACCCAGTACTTC. This translates into CASSERRYQETQYF.

The chain recombines TRBV6-4 with TRBJ2-3; 10 bases fit TRBD2. The ends lost 5 bases at V and 6 bases at J; junction bases unmatched: 8. CDR3 length: 15 residues. Looked up from germline, CDR1 is MRHNA and CDR2 is SNTAGT. The CDR3 DNA follows: TGTGCCAGCAGTACCAGCGGGAGGGCCAGGGATACGCAGTATTTT. The encoded protein is CASSTSGRARDTQYF.

The gene calls are TRBV6-6 and TRBJ2-6; D call uncertain. Trimming took 7 bases from V and 0 from J, leaving 7 bases between them. The CDR3 sequence is 14 residues long. Germline V gives CDR1 MNHNY, CDR2 SVGAGI (reference sequence). CDR3 sequence: CASTAASGANVLTF. The CDR3 bases are TGTGCCAGCACCGCAGCCTCTGGGGCCAACGTCCTGACTTTC.

The chain has TRBV9 and TRBJ1-5; TRBD1 matches 9 bases. This CDR3 region has 15 residues. The V segment lost 4 bases and the J segment 2 bases; nucleotides outside the gene matches: 4. Germline CDR1 SGDLS, CDR2 YYNGEE. The CDR3 reads CASSTTGGGNQPQHF. The CDR3 DNA is TGTGCCAGCAGCACCACAGGGGGCGGCAATCAGCCCCAGCATTTT.

The chain employs TRBV7-8 and TRBJ2-7; TRBD1 agrees at 8 bases. The V gene's germline CDR1 is SGHVS and CDR2 FQNEAQ. The CDR3 covers 16 residues. Losses at the gene ends were 5 bases for V and 2 bases for J; bases not matched to a gene: 11. The CDR3 loop is CASSPQTGQGPYEQYF. The CDR3 bases are TGTGCCAGCAGCCCCCAAACTGGACAGGGTCCCTACGAGCAGTACTTC.

This chain uses TRBV7-2 with TRBJ2-7; 13 nucleotides align to TRBD2. CDR3 length: 17 residues. The V gene's germline CDR1 is SGHTA and CDR2 FQGNSA. Trimming took 5 bases from V and 7 from J; bases not matched to a gene: 14. The CDR3 sequence is CASSPRGGLAGVREQYF. The CDR3 DNA sequence: TGTGCCAGCAGCCCCCGGGGAGGACTAGCGGGAGTCAGGGAGCAGTACTTC.

This chain uses TRBV7-8 with TRBJ2-7; 9 bases map to TRBD2. After removal of 2 bases from V and 0 bases from J, the junction contained 8 bases not matched to a gene. CDR3 size: 17 residues. In germline, CDR1 is SGHVS, CDR2 FQNEAQ. CDR3 bases: TGTGCCAGCAGCTTAAGGGGGACTAGCTGGAGCTCCTACGAGCAGTACTTC. Translating gives CASSLRGTSWSSYEQYF.